This is a list of T cell receptor beta chains from one sample in a study of blood T cell repertoires in COVID-19. Profiling relied on immunoSEQ multiplex PCR, and the TCRdb table lists in-frame clones only, not all of them. Of approximately 99,000 clones in the sample, 70% to 80% were seen once. Material for sequencing was peripheral blood. The receptors were gathered from a woman older than 75 with active or convalescent COVID-19. Both conserved end residues are part of each CDR3. A D gene is named only where the DNA matches it firmly. The size field is filled for only some rows; it gives once, few, many or a size class.

j_call | v_call | cdr3_length | clone_size | d_call | cdr3_nt | cdr3_aa
TRBJ2-1 | TRBV7-3 | 15 | - | TRBD2 | TGTGCCAGCAGCTTGAGGACTAGCGGAAGAAATGAGCAGTTCTTC | CASSLRTSGRNEQFF
TRBJ2-3 | TRBV5-1 | 17 | - | TRBD2 | TGTGCCAGCAGCTTGTTGCTAGCGGGTACTAGCACAGATACGCAGTATTTT | CASSLLLAGTSTDTQYF
TRBJ2-6 | TRBV5-1 | 18 | - | - | TGTGCCAGCAGCTTGGTACTAACGGGATTGGCTGGGGCCAACGTCCTGACTTTC | CASSLVLTGLAGANVLTF
TRBJ2-1 | TRBV7-7 | 15 | - | - | TGTGCCAGCAGCTTAGGACTAGGCGGTGTCAATGAGCAGTTCTTC | CASSLGLGGVNEQFF
TRBJ2-3 | TRBV15 | 15 | - | - | TGTGCCACCAGCAGAGATCCAGCGAGGACAGATACGCAGTATTTT | CATSRDPARTDTQYF
TRBJ2-7 | TRBV7-2 | 17 | - | TRBD2 | TGTGCCAGCAGCCCGGGGGGGGTACTAGCGGGGTCGGTGGAGCAGTACTTC | CASSPGGVLAGSVEQYF
TRBJ2-7 | TRBV6-5 | 14 | - | - | TGTGCCAGCAGCACGACTAGGCTTGCCTACGAGCAGTACTTC | CASSTTRLAYEQYF
TRBJ1-5 | TRBV30 | 17 | - | TRBD1 | TGTGCCTGGAGTCCGGGACAGGGGATTCATAGCAATCAGCCCCAGCATTTT | CAWSPGQGIHSNQPQHF
TRBJ2-3 | TRBV24-1 | 15 | - | - | TGTGCCACCAGAGCGAGTAAGATACCCACAGATACGCAGTATTTT | CATRASKIPTDTQYF
TRBJ2-7 | TRBV7-2 | 16 | once | TRBD1 | TGTGCCAGCAGCTTAGCCCCGGGACAGGGGGTCTACGAGCAGTACTTC | CASSLAPGQGVYEQYF
TRBJ1-1 | TRBV11-2 | 12 | - | - | TGTGCCAGCAGCTTAACTTACACTGAAGCTTTCTTT | CASSLTYTEAFF
TRBJ2-5 | TRBV11-1 | 15 | - | - | TGTGCCAGCAGCTTAAGGGGCATGGTCCAAGAGACCCAGTACTTC | CASSLRGMVQETQYF
TRBJ2-5 | TRBV5-1 | 19 | - | TRBD2 | TGTGCCAGCAGCCCGGTACTTGGGACTAGCGGGAGGGCCCGGGAGACCCAGTACTTC | CASSPVLGTSGRARETQYF
TRBJ2-7 | TRBV19 | 14 | - | TRBD2 | TGTGCCAGTAGCGGGGGACTAGCGGGATCCGAGCAGTACTTC | CASSGGLAGSEQYF
TRBJ1-5 | TRBV5-6 | 17 | - | TRBD1 | TGTGCCAGCAGCTTGGCGGGGAACAGGGGGTTTGGACAGCCCCAGCATTTT | CASSLAGNRGFGQPQHF
TRBJ2-7 | TRBV5-6 | 12 | many | - | TGTGCCAGCAGCTTGGTCTTCCACGAGCAGTACTTC | CASSLVFHEQYF
TRBJ1-2 | TRBV29-1 | 12 | once | - | TGCAGCGTTGGAGCAACTAACTATGGCTACACCTTC | CSVGATNYGYTF
TRBJ2-7 | TRBV5-1 | 15 | few | TRBD1 | TGTGCCAGCAGCCGCGAAGGGACAGGCGTCTACGAGCAGTACTTC | CASSREGTGVYEQYF
TRBJ1-6 | TRBV5-1 | 15 | - | TRBD1 | TGTGCCAGCAGCGAAATCGGACAGGGCCCTTCGGCCCTCCACTTT | CASSEIGQGPSALHF
TRBJ2-5 | TRBV5-4 | 12 | few | - | TGTGCCAGCAGCGCAGGGGGGGAGACCCAGTACTTC | CASSAGGETQYF
TRBJ1-6 | TRBV6-5 | 15 | - | - | TGTGCCAGCAGAGCCACAGGGCCAAATAATTCACCCCTCCACTTT | CASRATGPNNSPLHF
TRBJ2-7 | TRBV4-2 | 17 | - | TRBD2 | TGTGCCAGCAGCCAAGAAGGGTCTAGCGGGAGGACCTACGAGCAGTACTTC | CASSQEGSSGRTYEQYF
TRBJ2-7 | TRBV6-1 | 17 | - | TRBD2 | TGTGCCAGCAGTGAATTTGCGGGAGTGTTTAGGGCCTACGAGCAGTACTTC | CASSEFAGVFRAYEQYF
TRBJ1-1 | TRBV7-2 | 14 | - | - | TGTGCCAGCAGCTTAGTTTTTGGCTCCACTGAAGCTTTCTTT | CASSLVFGSTEAFF
TRBJ1-4 | TRBV18 | 14 | - | - | TGTGCCAGCTCACCTCCGGGGCGGGGTGAAAAACTGTTTTTT | CASSPPGRGEKLFF
TRBJ1-3 | TRBV6-2/TRBV6-3 | 15 | - | - | TGTGCCAGCAGTTACGGGGGCCCCTCTGGAAACACCATATATTTT | CASSYGGPSGNTIYF
TRBJ2-1 | TRBV9 | 16 | - | - | TGTGCCAGCAGCGTAGGTGGAGGGAGCTCCTACAATGAGCAGTTCTTC | CASSVGGGSSYNEQFF
TRBJ1-1 | TRBV5-8 | 16 | - | - | TGTGCCAGCAGCCGGGCCTATGAGGGAGGACGGACTGAAGCTTTCTTT | CASSRAYEGGRTEAFF
TRBJ2-7 | TRBV12-3/TRBV12-4 | 12 | - | - | TGTGCCAGCAGCCCTGGAGAGGTCGAGCAGTACTTC | CASSPGEVEQYF